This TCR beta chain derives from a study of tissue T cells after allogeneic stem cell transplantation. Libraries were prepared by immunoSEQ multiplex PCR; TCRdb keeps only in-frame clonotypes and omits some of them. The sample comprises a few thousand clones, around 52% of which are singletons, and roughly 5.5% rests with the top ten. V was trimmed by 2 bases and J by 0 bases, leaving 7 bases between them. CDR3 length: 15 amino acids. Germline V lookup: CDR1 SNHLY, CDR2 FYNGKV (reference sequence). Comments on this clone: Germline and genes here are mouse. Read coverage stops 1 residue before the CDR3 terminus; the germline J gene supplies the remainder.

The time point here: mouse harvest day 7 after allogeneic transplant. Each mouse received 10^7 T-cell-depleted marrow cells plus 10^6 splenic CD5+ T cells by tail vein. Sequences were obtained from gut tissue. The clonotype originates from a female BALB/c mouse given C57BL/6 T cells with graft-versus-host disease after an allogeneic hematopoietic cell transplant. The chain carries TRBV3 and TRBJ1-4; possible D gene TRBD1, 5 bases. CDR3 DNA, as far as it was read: TGTGCCAGCAGCTTACAGGGACTTTCCAACGAAAGATTATTT. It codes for CASSLQGLSNERLF. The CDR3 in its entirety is CASSLQGLSNERLFF.